Sequencing of this T cell receptor beta chain was carried out in a study of human T cells and chemical hapten exposure. In germline, CDR1 is MNHEY, CDR2 SVGEGT. CDR3 length: 13 residues. Trimming shortened V by 5 bases and J by 3 bases, and 10 bases separated the two germline ends. This clonotype was counted at least ten times. The time point is: patch test 3, about 24 weeks after DPC sensitization. Sample treatment: therapeutic diphenylcyclopropenone sensitization with weekly scalp DPC. One entry per CDR3 protein results from TCRdb running MiXCR on the RACE reads. The table shows tens of thousands of distinct CDR3 sequences, with around 10% occurring only once.

The chain recombines TRBV6-2 or TRBV6-3 with TRBJ1-1, with D possibly matching TRBD1 (6 bases). This TCR was recovered from a woman between 45 and 60 years old with alopecia areata. Some clones in this sample may be carry-over from other donors' samples. Sequenced here: whole blood, sampled in connection with sensitization to the hapten diphenylcyclopropenone (DPC). The CDR3 region is CASSQQGHTEAFF. The CDR3 coding sequence is TGTGCCAGCAGTCAACAGGGACACACTGAAGCTTTCTTT.